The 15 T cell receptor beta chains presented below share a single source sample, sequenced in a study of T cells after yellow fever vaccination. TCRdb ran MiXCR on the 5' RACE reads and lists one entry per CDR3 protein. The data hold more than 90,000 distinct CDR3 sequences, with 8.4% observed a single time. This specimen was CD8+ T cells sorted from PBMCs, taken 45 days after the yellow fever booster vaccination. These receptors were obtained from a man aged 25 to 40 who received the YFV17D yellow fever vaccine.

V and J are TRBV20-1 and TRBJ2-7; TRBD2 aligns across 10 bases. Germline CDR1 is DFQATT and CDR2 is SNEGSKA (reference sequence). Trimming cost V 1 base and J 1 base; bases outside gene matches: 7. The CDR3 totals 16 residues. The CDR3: CSARAGLAVMSYEQYF. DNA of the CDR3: TGCAGTGCTAGAGCTGGACTAGCGGTAATGTCCTACGAGCAGTACTTC.

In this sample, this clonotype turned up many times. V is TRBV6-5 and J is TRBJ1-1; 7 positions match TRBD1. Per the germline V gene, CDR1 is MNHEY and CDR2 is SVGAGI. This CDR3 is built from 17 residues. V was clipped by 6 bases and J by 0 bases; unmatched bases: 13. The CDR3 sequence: CASSRNYPGTVNTEAFF. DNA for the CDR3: TGTGCCAGCAGCCGAAACTACCCCGGGACAGTGAACACTGAAGCTTTCTTT.

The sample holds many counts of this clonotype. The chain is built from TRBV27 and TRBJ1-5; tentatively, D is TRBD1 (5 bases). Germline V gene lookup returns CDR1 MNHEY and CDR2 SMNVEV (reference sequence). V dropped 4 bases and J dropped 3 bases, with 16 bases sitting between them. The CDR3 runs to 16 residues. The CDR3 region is CASSSAVGEANQPQHF. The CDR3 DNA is TGTGCCAGCAGTTCCGCAGTGGGGGAGGCCAATCAGCCCCAGCATTTT.

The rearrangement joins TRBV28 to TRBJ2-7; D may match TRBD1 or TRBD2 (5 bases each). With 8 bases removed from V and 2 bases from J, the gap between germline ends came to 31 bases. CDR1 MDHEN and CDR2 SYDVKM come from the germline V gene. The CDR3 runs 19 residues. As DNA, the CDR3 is TGTGCCAGCTATGCAGACAGTCATCCTGACGGGACCCCCCCCTACGAGCAGTACTTC. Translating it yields CASYADSHPDGTPPYEQYF.

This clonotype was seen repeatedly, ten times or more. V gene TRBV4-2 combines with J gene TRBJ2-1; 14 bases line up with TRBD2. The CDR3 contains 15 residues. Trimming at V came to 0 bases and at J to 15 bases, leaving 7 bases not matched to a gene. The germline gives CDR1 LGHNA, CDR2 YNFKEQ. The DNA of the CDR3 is TGTGCCAGCAGCCAAGAGGGACTAGCGGGAGATCAAGCGTTCTTC. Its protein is CASSQEGLAGDQAFF.

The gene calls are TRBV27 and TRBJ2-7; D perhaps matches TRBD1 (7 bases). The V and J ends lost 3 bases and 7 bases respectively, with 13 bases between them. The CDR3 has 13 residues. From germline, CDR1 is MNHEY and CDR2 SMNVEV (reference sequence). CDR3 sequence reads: CASSFGGGAEQYF. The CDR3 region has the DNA TGTGCCAGCAGTTTTGGAGGGGGCGCTGAGCAGTACTTC.

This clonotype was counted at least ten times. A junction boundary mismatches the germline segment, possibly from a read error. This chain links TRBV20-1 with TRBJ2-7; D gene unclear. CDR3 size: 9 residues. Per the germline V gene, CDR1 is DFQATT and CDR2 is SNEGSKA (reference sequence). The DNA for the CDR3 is TGCAGTGCGAGAGAACAGCAGTACTTC. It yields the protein CSAREQQYF.

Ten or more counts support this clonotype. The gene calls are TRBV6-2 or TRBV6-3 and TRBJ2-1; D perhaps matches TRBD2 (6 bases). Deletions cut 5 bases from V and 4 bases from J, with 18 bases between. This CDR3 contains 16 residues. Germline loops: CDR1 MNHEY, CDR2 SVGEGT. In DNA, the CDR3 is TGTGCCAGCAGTCCCTCTATAGCGGAGGCGTACAATGAGCAGTTCTTC. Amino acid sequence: CASSPSIAEAYNEQFF.

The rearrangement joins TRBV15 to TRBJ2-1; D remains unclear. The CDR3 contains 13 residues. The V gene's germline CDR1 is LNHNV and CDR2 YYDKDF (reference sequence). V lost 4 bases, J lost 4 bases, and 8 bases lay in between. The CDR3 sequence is CATSTVRYNEQFF. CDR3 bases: TGTGCCACCAGCACAGTGAGATACAATGAGCAGTTCTTC.

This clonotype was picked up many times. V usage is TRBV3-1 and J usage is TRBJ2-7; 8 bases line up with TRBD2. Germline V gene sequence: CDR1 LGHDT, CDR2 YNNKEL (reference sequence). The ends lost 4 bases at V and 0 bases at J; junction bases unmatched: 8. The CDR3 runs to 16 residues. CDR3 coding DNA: TGTGCCAGCAGCCCAGTAGCGGGGAAGTCCTCCTACGAGCAGTACTTC. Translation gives CASSPVAGKSSYEQYF.

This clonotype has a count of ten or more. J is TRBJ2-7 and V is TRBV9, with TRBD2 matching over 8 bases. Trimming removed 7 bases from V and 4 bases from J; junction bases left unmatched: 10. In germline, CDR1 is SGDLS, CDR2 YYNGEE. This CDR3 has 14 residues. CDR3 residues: CASGPGGDGYEQYF. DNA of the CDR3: TGTGCCAGCGGTCCGGGGGGGGACGGTTACGAGCAGTACTTC.

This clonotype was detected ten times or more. CDR3 nucleotides: TGTGCCAGCAGTTACCAGATAGGGGAGCAGTACTTC. It yields the protein CASSYQIGEQYF. The chain links TRBV6-5 to TRBJ2-7; D is ambiguous. This CDR3 has 12 residues. Trimming shortened V by 2 bases and J by 7 bases, and 9 bases separated the two germline ends. CDR1 and CDR2 from the germline V gene are MNHEY and SVGAGI.

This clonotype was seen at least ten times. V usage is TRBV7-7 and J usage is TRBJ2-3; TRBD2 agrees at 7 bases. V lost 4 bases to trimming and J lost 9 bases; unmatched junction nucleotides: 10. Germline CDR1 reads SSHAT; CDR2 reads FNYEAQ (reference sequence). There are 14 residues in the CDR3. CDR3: CASSSDGRAVTQYF. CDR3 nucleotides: TGTGCCAGCAGCTCAGATGGGAGGGCCGTAACGCAGTATTTT.

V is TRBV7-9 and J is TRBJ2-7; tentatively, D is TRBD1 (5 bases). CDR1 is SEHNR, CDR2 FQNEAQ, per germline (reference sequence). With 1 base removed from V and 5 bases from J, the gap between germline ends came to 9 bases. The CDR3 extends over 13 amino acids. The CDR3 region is CASSLGQINEQYF. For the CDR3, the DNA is TGTGCCAGCAGCTTAGGACAGATCAACGAGCAGTACTTC.

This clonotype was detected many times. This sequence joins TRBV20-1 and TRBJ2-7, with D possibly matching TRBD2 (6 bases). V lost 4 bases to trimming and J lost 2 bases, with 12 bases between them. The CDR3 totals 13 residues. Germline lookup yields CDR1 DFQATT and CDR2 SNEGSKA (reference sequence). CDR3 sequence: CSATGTVTYEQYF. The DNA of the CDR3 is TGCAGTGCTACCGGGACTGTCACCTACGAGCAGTACTTC.